This T cell receptor beta chain was identified during a study of hypomethylating agent response in myelodysplastic syndrome. Study overall: With a mean age of around 77 +/- 6.3 years, patients were most commonly cytogenetically diploid.

Using immunoSEQ multiplex PCR, the repertoire was profiled, and TCRdb retains in-frame clones only, with some absent. The sample records 4,300 or so clones, approximately 87% being singletons. Germline V lookup: CDR1 SGHRS, CDR2 YFSETQ. The CDR3 is 15 amino acids. J was trimmed by 4 bases and V by 2 bases; bases with no gene match: 2. The receptor comes from a human donor with myelodysplastic syndrome. The sample in question was bone marrow, obtained before or after starting hypomethylating agent treatment for myelodysplastic syndrome (not recorded which). This rearrangement joins TRBV5-1 to TRBJ2-2; 10 bases line up with TRBD1. In DNA form, the CDR3 reads TGCGCCAGCAGCTTCGGGACAGGGGCCACCGGGGAGCTGTTTTTT. Protein: CASSFGTGATGELFF. The complete variable domain, with remaining parts taken from reference TRBV5-1 and TRBJ2-2, reads KAGVTQTPRYLIKTRGQQVTLSCSPISGHRSVSWYQQTPGQGLQFLFEYFSETQRNKGNFPGRFSGRQFSNSRSEMNVSTLELGDSALYLCASSFGTGATGELFFGEGSRLTVL.